Reported below is one TCR beta chain. Its cognate antigen is unknown. These data are taken from a study of post-analysis software for immune sequencing data. Germline CDR1 SGDLS, CDR2 YYNGEE. The CDR3 is 12 amino acids. V was cut by 4 bases and J by 7 bases, with 12 bases left in between. Study-level findings and limits: The five TRBV segments detected at higher frequency in patients than in controls included TRBV5-6, TRBV5-1 and TRBV20-1. Multiple sclerosis patients showed significantly lower normalized Chao1 diversity than controls did.

Libraries were made from TCR beta cDNA, and they carried unique molecular identifiers. Starting from about 0.98 to 11 million T cells, the study yielded approximately 500,000 cDNA molecules. TCRdb reprocessed the PCR reads via MiXCR and lists one record per CDR3 protein. Counted here are hundreds of thousands of distinct CDR3 sequences, roughly 30% occurring once; the ten biggest clones make up roughly 0.53%. The clonotype was recovered from a girl aged 10-17 years with multiple sclerosis. Sequencing input: blood. The chain links TRBV9 to TRBJ2-7; no firm D call. The CDR3 region has the DNA TGTGCCAGCAGCCTTAATTCCAATGAGCAGTACTTC. It yields the protein CASSLNSNEQYF. The full variable domain, completed using reference TRBV9 and TRBJ2-7, is DSGVTQTPKHLITATGQRVTLRCSPRSGDLSVYWYQQSLDQGLQFLIQYYNGEERAKGNILERFSAQQFPDLHSELNLSSLELGDSALYFCASSLNSNEQYFGPGTRLTVT.